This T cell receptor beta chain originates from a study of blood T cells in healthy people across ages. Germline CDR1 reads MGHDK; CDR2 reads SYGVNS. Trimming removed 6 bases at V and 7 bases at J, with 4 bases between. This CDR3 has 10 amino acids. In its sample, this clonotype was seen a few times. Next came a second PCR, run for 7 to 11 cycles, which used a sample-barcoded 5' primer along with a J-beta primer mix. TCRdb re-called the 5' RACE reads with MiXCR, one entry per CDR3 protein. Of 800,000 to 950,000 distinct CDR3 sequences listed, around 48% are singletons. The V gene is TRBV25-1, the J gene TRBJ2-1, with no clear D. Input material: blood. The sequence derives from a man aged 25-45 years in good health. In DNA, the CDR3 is TGTGCCAGCAGAAAGAATGAGCAGTTCTTC. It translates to CASRKNEQFF. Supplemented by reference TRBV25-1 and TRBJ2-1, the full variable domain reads EADIYQTPRYLVIGTGKKITLECSQTMGHDKMYWYQQDPGMELHLIHYSYGVNSTEKGDLSSESTVSRIRTEHFPLTLESARPSHTSQYLCASRKNEQFFGPGTRLTVL.